The text below deals with one TCR beta chain. Methods used by the authors: Reference gene primer amplification gave nucleated cell count estimates. Clones were sequenced by immunoSEQ multiplex PCR, and TCRdb holds only the in-frame ones, with some missing. V and J calls plus clone size are reproduced from that table; the DNA served to infer D and trimming. The sample yields more than 60,000 clones, around 87% seen once. These data belong to a study of blood T cell repertoires in COVID-19. Study summary: Donors in the United States, Italy and Spain gave samples during acute or convalescent COVID-19. From T cells, B-cell-depleted T cells, or PBMCs came the material, which was cDNA or gDNA.

V was pared by 2 bases and J by 8 bases, with 5 bases of the junction left unmatched. The CDR3 has 14 amino acids. From germline, CDR1 is SGHNT and CDR2 YYREEE (reference sequence). The TCR was taken from a man aged 55 to 70 with acute or convalescent COVID-19. The source material was peripheral blood. V usage is TRBV5-4 and J usage is TRBJ2-1, with TRBD2 identical over 9 bases. As DNA, the CDR3 is TGTGCCAGCAGCTTCGCGGGGGGGCATGATGAGCAGTTCTTC. Translating gives CASSFAGGHDEQFF. Full variable domain (rest looked up from reference TRBV5-4 and TRBJ2-1): ETGVTQSPTHLIKTRGQQVTLRCSSQSGHNTVSWYQQALGQGPQFIFQYYREEENGRGNFPPRFSGLQFPNYSSELNVNALELDDSALYLCASSFAGGHDEQFFGPGTRLTVL.